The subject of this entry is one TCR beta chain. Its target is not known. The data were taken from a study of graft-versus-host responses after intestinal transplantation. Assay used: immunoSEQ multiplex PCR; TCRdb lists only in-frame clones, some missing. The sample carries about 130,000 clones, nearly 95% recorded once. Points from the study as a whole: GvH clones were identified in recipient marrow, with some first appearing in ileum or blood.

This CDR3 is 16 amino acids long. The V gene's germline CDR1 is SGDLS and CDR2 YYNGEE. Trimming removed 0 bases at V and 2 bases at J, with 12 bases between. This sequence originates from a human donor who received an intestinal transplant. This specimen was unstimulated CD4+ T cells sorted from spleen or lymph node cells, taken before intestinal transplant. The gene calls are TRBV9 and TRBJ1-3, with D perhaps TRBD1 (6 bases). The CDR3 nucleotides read TGTGCCAGCAGCGTAGCTACGAGGGGGGCTGGAAACACCATATATTTT. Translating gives CASSVATRGAGNTIYF.